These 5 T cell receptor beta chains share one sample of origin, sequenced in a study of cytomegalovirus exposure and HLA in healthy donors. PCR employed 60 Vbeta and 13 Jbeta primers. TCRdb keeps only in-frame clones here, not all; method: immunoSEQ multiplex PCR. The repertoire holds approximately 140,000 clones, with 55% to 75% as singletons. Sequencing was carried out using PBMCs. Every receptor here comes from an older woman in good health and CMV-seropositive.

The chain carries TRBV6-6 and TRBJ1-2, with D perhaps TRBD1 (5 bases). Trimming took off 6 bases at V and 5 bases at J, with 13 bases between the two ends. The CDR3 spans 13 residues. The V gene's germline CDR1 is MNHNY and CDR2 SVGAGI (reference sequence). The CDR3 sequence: CASRDTQKYGYTF. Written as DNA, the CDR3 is TGTGCCAGCAGGGACACGCAGAAGTATGGCTACACCTTC.

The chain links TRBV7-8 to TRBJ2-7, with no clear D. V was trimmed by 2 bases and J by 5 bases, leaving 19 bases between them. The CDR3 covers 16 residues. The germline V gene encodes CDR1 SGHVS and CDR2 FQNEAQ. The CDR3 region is CASSLNPSAAFDEQYF. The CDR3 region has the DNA TGTGCCAGCAGCTTAAACCCATCTGCGGCCTTCGACGAGCAGTACTTC.

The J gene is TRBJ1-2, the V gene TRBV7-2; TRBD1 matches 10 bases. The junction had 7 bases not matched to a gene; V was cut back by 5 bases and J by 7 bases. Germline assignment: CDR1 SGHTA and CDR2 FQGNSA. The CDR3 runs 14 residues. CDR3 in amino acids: CASSPGQGSSGYTF. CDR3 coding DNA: TGTGCCAGCAGCCCGGGACAGGGGAGTTCTGGCTACACCTTC.

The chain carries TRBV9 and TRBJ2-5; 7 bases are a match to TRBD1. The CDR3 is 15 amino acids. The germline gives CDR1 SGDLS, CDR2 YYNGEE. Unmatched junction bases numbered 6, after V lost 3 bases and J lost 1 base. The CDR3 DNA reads TGTGCCAGCAGCGGACAGGGTTTGGTCCAAGAGACCCAGTACTTC. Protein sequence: CASSGQGLVQETQYF.

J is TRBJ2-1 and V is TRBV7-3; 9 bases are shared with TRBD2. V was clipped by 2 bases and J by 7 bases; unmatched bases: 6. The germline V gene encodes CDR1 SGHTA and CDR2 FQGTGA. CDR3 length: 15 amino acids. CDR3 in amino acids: CASSLAAGGGNEQFF. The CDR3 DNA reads TGTGCCAGCAGCTTAGCAGCGGGAGGAGGAAATGAGCAGTTCTTC.